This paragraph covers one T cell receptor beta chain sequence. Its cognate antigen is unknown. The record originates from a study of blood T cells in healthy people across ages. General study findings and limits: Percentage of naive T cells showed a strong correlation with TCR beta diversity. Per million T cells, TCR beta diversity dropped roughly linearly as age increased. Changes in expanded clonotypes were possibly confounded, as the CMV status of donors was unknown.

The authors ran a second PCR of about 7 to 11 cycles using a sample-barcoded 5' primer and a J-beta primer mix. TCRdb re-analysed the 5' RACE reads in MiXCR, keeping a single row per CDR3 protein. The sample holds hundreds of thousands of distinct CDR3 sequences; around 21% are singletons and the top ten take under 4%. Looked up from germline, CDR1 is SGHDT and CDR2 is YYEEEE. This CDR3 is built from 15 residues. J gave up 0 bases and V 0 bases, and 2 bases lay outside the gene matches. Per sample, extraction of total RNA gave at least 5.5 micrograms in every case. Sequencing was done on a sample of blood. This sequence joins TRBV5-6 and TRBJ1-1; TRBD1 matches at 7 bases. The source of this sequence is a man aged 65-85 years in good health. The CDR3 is CASSLGGTVNTEAFF. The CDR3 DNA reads TGTGCCAGCAGCTTGGGCGGGACAGTGAACACTGAAGCTTTCTTT. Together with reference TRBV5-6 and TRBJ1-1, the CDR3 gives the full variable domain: DAGVTQSPTHLIKTRGQQVTLRCSPKSGHDTVSWYQQALGQGPQFIFQYYEEEERQRGNFPDRFSGHQFPNYSSELNVNALLLGDSALYLCASSLGGTVNTEAFFGQGTRLTVV.